A single T cell receptor beta chain is shown here with its context. As yet, its antigen is unknown. The data were taken from a study of shared clonotypes between healthy human individuals. CDR1 SGDLS and CDR2 YYNGEE come from the germline V gene. Trimming pared 3 bases from V and 3 bases from J, leaving 16 bases between. The CDR3 runs 15 residues. Running of the assay took place at deep level. The protocol was immunoSEQ multiplex PCR, while the TCRdb copy is restricted to in-frame clones and leaves out a portion. The sample lists a few million clones, around 90% seen once, with about 0.41% in the top ten. Whole-study findings and limits: The study's rarefaction showed incomplete sorted-subset sequencing despite large depth.

Caucasian adults living in Nashville, Tennessee, provided all samples. The chain combines TRBV9 with TRBJ2-7, with D possibly TRBD2 on 5 matching bases. Sequenced sample: naive CD4+ T cells from PBMCs. The subset was: CD45RA+ positively selected. The sequence derives from a man between 18 and 29 years old in good health. Some clones in this sample may be carry-over from other donors' samples. CDR3 region: CASSASASEGYEQYF. The DNA for the CDR3 is TGTGCCAGCAGCGCCTCGGCATCCGAGGGCTACGAGCAGTACTTC. Based on the CDR3 plus reference TRBV9 and TRBJ2-7, the full variable domain is DSGVTQTPKHLITATGQRVTLRCSPRSGDLSVYWYQQSLDQGLQFLIQYYNGEERAKGNILERFSAQQFPDLHSELNLSSLELGDSALYFCASSASASEGYEQYFGPGTRLTVT.